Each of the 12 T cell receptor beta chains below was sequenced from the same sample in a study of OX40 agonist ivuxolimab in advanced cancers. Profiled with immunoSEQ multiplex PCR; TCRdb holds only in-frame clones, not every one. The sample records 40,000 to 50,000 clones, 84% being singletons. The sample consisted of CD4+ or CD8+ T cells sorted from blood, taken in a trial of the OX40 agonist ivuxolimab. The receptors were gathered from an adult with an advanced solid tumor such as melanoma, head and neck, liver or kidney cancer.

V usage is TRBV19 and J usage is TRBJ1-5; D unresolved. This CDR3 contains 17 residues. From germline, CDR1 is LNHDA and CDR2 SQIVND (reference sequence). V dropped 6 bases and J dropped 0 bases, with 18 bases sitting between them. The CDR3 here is CASRKGYDSTSNQPQHF. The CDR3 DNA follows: TGTGCCAGTAGGAAGGGCTACGACTCCACTAGCAATCAGCCCCAGCATTTT.

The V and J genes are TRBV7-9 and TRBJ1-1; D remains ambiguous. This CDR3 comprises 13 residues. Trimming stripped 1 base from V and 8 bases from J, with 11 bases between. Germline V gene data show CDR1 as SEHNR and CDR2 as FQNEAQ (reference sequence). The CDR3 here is CASSLENGDEAFF. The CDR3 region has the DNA TGTGCCAGCAGCTTAGAAAACGGAGACGAAGCTTTCTTT.

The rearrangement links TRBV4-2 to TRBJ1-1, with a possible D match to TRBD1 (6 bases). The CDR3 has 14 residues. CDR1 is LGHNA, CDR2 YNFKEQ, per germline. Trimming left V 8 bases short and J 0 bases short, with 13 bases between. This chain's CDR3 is CASGGDNLNTEAFF. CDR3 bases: TGTGCCAGCGGGGGGGACAACCTGAACACTGAAGCTTTCTTT.

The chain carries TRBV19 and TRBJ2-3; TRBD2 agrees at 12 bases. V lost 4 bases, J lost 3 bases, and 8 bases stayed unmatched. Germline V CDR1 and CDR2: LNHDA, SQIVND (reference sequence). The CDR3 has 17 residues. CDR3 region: CASSTYLAGGRTDTQYF. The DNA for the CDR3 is TGTGCCAGTAGTACGTACCTAGCGGGGGGGCGGACAGATACGCAGTATTTT.

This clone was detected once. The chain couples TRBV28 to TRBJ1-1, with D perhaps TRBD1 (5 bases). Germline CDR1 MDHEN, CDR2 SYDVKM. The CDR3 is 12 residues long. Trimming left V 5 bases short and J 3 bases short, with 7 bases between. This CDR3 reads CASSPGYTEAFF. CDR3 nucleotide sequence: TGTGCCAGCAGTCCAGGGTACACTGAAGCTTTCTTT.

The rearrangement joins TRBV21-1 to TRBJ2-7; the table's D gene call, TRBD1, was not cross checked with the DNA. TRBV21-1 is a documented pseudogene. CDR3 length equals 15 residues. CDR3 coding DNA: TGTGCCAGCACCGACAGAATCCTTTCCTCCTACGAGCAGTACTTC. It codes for CASTDRILSSYEQYF.

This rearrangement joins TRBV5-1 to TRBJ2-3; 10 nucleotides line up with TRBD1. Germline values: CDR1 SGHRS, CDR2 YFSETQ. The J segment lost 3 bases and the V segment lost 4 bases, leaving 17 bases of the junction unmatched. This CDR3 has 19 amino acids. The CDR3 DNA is TGCGCCAGCAGCCCAACGACAGGGGGCTTGGCAAGGGTTACAGATACGCAGTATTTT. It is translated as CASSPTTGGLARVTDTQYF.

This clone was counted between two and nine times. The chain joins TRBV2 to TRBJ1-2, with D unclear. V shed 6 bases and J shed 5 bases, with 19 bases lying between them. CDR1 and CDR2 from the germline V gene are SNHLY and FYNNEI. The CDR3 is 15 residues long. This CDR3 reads CASSPSLVVSYGYTF. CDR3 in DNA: TGTGCCAGCAGCCCTAGCCTCGTGGTCTCATATGGCTACACCTTC.

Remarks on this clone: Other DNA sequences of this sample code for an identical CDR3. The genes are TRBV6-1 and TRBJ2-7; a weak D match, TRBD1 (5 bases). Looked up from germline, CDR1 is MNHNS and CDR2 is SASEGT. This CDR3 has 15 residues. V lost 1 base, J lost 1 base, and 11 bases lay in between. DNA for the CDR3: TGTGCCAGCAGTGAAGGGCAGGGCCCTTCCTACGAGCAGTACTTC. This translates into CASSEGQGPSYEQYF.

The DNA of the CDR3 is TGTGCCAGCAGTTTTTCTGGGGGGAGTACTGAAGCTTTCTTT. It yields the protein CASSFSGGSTEAFF. The chain has TRBV6-5 and TRBJ1-1, with D perhaps matching TRBD1 (5 bases). This CDR3 is built from 14 residues. The V gene lost 4 bases and the J gene lost 5 bases, with 14 bases spanning the gap. Germline CDR1 is MNHEY and CDR2 is SVGAGI.

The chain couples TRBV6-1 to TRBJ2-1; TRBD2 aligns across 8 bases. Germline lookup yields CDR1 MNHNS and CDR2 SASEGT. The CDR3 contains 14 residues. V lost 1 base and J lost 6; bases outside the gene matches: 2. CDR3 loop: CASSEGLAGNEQFF. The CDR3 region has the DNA TGTGCCAGCAGTGAAGGGCTAGCGGGCAATGAGCAGTTCTTC.

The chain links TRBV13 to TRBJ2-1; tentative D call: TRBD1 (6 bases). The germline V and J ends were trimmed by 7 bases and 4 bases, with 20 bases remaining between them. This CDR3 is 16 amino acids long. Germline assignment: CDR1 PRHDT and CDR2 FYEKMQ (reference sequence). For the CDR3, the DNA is TGTGCCAGCACCCCTCTCGGGACGGGGACATACAATGAGCAGTTCTTC. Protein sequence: CASTPLGTGTYNEQFF.